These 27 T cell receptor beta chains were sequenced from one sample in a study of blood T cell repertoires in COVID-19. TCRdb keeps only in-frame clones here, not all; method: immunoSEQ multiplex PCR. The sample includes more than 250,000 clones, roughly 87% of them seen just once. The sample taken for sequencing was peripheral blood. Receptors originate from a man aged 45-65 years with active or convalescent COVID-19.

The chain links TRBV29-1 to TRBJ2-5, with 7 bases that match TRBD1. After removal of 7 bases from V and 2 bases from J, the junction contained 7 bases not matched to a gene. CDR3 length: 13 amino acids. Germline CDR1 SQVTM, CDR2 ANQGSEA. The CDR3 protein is CSAVQGWQETQYF. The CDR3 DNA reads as TGCAGCGCCGTACAGGGGTGGCAAGAGACCCAGTACTTC.

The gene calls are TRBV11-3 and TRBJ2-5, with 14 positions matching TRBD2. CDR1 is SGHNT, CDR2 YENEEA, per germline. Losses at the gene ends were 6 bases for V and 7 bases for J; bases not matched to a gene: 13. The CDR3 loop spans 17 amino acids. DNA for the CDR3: TGTGCCAGCAGTCTAGGCCGGGGACTAGCGGGAGAGGGGACCCAGTACTTC. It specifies CASSLGRGLAGEGTQYF.

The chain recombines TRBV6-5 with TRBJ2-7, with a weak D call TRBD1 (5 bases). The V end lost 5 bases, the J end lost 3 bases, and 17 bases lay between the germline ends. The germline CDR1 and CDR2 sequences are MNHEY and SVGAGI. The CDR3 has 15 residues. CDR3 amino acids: CASSLQHGQGYEQYF. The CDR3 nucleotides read TGTGCCAGCAGTCTCCAACACGGGCAGGGCTACGAGCAGTACTTC.

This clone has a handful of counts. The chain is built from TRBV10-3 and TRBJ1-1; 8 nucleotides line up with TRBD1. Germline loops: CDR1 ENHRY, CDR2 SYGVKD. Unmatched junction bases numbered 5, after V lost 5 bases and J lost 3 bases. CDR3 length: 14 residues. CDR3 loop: CAISTGQGYTEAFF. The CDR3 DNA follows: TGTGCCATCAGTACTGGACAGGGTTACACTGAAGCTTTCTTT.

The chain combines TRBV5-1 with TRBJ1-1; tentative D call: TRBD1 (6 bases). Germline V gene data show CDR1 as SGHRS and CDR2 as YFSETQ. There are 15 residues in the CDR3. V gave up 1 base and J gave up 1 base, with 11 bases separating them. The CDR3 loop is CASSLTGLGNTEAFF. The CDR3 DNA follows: TGCGCCAGCAGCTTGACAGGGCTCGGGAACACTGAAGCTTTCTTT.

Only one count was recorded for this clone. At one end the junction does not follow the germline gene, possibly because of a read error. The CDR3 spells CASSIDSGVYNEQFF. CDR3 in DNA: TGTGCCAGCAGCATAGATAGCGGAGTGTACAATGAGCAGTTCTTC. The V and J genes are TRBV11-2 and TRBJ2-1, with D tentatively TRBD2 (6 bases). The CDR3 totals 15 residues. Per germline, CDR1 SGHAT and CDR2 FQNNGV.

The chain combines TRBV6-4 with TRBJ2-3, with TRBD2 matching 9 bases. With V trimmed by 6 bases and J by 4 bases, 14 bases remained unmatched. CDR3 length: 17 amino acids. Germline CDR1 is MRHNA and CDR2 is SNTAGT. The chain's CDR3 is CASRDLRRAGGADTQYF. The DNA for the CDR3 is TGTGCCAGCAGGGACCTTCGGAGAGCGGGGGGTGCAGATACGCAGTATTTT.

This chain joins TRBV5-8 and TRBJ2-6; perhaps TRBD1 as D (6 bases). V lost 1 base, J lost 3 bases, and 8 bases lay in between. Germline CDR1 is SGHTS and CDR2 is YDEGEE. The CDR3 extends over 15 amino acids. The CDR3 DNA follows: TGTGCCAGCAGCTTGCCAGGGGATGGGGCCAACGTCCTGACTTTC. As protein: CASSLPGDGANVLTF.

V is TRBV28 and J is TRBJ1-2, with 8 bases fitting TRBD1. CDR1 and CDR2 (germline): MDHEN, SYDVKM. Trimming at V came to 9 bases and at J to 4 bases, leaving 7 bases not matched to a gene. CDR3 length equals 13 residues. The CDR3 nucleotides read TGTGCCAGTGAACAGGGGGGACTCTATGGCTACACCTTC. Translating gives CASEQGGLYGYTF.

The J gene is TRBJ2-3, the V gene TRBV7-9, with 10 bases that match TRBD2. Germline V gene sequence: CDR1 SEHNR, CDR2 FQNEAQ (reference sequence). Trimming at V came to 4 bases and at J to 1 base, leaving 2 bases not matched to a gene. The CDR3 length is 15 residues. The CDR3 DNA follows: TGTGCCAGCAGCTCCCTAGCGGGGGGCACAGATACGCAGTATTTT. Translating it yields CASSSLAGGTDTQYF.

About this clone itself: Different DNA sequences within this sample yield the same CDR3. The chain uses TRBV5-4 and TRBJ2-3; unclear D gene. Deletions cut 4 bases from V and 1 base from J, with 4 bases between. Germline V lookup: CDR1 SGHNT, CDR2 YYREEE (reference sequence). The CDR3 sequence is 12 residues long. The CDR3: CASSRGTDTQYF. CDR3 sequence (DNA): TGTGCCAGCAGCCGAGGCACAGATACGCAGTATTTT.

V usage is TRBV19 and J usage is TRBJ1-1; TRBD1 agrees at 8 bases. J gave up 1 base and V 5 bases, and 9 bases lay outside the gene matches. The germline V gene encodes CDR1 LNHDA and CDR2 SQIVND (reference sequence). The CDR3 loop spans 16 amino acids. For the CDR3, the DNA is TGTGCCAGTAGTTTTAGCCTTGGACAGGGGAACACTGAAGCTTTCTTT. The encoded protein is CASSFSLGQGNTEAFF.

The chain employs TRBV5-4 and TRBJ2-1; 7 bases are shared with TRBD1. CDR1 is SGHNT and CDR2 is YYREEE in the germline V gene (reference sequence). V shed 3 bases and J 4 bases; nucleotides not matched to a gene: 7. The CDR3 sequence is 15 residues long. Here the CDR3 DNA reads TGTGCCAGCAGCTCAGGCCGGGACAGTTACAATGAGCAGTTCTTC. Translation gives CASSSGRDSYNEQFF.

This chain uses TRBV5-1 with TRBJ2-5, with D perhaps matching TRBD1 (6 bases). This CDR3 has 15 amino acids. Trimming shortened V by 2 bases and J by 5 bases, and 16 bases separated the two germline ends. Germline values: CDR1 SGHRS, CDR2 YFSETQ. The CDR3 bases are TGCGCCAGCAGCTTTGAATCAGGGGCCGGGGAGACCCAGTACTTC. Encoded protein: CASSFESGAGETQYF.

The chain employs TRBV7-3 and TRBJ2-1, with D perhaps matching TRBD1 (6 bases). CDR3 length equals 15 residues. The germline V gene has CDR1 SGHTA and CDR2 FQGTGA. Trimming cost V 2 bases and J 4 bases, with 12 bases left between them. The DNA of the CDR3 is TGTGCCAGCAGCTTAGGGACACCCTTATACAATGAGCAGTTCTTC. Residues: CASSLGTPLYNEQFF.

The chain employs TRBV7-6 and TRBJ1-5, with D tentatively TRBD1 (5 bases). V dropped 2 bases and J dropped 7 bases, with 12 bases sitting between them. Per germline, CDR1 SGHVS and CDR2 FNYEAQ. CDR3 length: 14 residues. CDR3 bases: TGTGCCAGCAGCTTATATGGGGAGGGGCAGCCCCAGCATTTT. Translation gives CASSLYGEGQPQHF.

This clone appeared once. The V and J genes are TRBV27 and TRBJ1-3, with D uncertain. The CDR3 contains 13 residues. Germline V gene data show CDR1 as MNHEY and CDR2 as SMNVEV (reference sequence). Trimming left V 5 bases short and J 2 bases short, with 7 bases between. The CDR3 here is CASSAIAGNTIYF. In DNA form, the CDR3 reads TGTGCCAGCAGTGCCATAGCTGGAAACACCATATATTTT.

As DNA, the CDR3 is TGTGCCTCACAGGGGGGCTACGAGCAGTACTTC. As protein: CASQGGYEQYF. The rearrangement joins TRBV2 to TRBJ2-7, with TRBD1 matching 8 bases. Per germline, CDR1 SNHLY and CDR2 FYNNEI. J gave up 3 bases and V 11 bases, and 3 bases lay outside the gene matches. This CDR3 contains 11 residues.

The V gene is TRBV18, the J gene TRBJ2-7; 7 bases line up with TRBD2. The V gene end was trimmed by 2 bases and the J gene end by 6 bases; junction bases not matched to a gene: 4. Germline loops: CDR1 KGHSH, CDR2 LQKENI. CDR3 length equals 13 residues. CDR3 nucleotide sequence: TGTGCCAGCTCACCAGGCGGGAGTAGCGAGCAGTACTTC. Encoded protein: CASSPGGSSEQYF.

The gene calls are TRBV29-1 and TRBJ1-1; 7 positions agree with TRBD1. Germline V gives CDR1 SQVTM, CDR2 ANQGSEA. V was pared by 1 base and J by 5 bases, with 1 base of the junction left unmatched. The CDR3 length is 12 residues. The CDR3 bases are TGCAGCGTTGAAGCCAGGGGGACTGAAGCTTTCTTT. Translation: CSVEARGTEAFF.

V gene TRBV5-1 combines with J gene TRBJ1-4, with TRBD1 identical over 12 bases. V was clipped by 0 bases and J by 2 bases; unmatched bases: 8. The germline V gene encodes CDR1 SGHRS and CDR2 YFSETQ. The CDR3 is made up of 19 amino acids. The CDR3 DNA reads TGCGCCAGCAGCTTGGTTGGGACAGGGGGCGCGCCCACTAATGAAAAACTGTTTTTT. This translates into CASSLVGTGGAPTNEKLFF.

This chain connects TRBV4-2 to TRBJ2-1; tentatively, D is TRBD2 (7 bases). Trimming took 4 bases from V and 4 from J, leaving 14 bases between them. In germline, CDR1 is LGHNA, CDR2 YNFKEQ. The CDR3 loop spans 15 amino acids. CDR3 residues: CASSREGGPYNEQFF. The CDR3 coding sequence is TGTGCCAGCAGCCGGGAGGGGGGGCCTTACAATGAGCAGTTCTTC.

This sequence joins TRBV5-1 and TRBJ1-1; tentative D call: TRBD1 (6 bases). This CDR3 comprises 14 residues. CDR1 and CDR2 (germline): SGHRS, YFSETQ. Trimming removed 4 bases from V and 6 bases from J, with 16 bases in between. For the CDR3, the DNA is TGCGCCAGCAGCCCCGGACGGGGGGGCGCTGAAGCTTTCTTT. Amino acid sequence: CASSPGRGGAEAFF.

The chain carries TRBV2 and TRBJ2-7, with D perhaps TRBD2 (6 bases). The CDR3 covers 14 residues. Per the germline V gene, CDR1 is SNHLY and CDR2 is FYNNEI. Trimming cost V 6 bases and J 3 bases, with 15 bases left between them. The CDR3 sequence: CASSPWDSIYEQYF. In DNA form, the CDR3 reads TGTGCCAGCAGCCCGTGGGACTCGATCTACGAGCAGTACTTC.

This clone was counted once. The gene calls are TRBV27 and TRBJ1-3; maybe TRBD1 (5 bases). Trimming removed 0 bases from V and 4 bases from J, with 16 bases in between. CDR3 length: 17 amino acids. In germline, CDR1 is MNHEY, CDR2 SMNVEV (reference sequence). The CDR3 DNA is TGTGCCAGCAGTTTATCAAGCGGGGGGGTCGGAGGAAACACCATATATTTT. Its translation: CASSLSSGGVGGNTIYF.

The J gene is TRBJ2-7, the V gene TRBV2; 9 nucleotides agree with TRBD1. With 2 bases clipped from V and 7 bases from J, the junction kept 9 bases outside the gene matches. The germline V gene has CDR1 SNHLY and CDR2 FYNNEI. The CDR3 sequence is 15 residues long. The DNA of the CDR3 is TGTGCCAGCAGTGAACCCGGGACAGGGACGGGAGAGCAGTACTTC. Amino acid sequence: CASSEPGTGTGEQYF.

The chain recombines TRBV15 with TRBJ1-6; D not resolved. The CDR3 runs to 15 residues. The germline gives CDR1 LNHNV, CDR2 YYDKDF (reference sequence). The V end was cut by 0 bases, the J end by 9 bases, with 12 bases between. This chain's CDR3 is CATSREAKVTSPLHF. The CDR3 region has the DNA TGTGCCACCAGCAGAGAGGCAAAAGTAACTTCACCCCTCCACTTT.